This TCR beta chain originates from a study of shared clonotypes between healthy human individuals. General study findings and limits: Relative to their counterparts shared across all four donors, non-shared clonotypes exhibited diminished generation probabilities. What rarefaction showed was incomplete sorted-subset sequencing despite large depth. Across a handful of donors, naive CD4 shared roughly 5.2%, naive CD8 under 4%, memory CD4 about 2.5%, memory CD8 around 0.42%.

The CDR3 sequence is 13 residues long. The germline gives CDR1 SQVTM, CDR2 ANQGSEA. The run depth of the assay was deep. Using immunoSEQ multiplex PCR, the repertoire was profiled, and TCRdb retains in-frame clones only, with some absent. Altogether 2 million to 2.5 million clones are present, roughly 93% being singletons, with the ten largest covering about 0.34%. With respect to this clone: Antigen specificity is unknown.

The source material was naive CD4+ T cells from PBMCs. The subset here: CD45RA+ positively selected. This receptor was obtained from a man aged 18 to 29 in good health. Some clones in this sample may be carry-over from other donors' samples. V usage is TRBV29-1 and J usage is TRBJ1-1; the D is unclear. CDR3 nucleotides: TGCAAGGCTATCAGCGGCGGGAACACTGAAGCTTTCTTT. It specifies CKAISGGNTEAFF. Full variable domain (remainder filled in from reference TRBV29-1 and TRBJ1-1): SAVISQKPSRDICQRGTSLTIQCQVDSQVTMMFWYRQQPGQSLTLIATANQGSEATYESGFVIDKFPISRPNLTFSTLTVSNMSPEDSSIYLCKAISGGNTEAFFGQGTRLTVV.